This T cell receptor beta chain originates from a study of T cell repertoires in cytomegalovirus infection. This CDR3 spans 14 amino acids. Germline V lookup: CDR1 SEHNR, CDR2 FQNEAQ (reference sequence). The ends were cut back, 3 bases at V and 5 bases at J, with 11 bases in the middle. This clonotype was counted between two and nine times. Antigen specificity is unknown. TCRdb called the reads again in MiXCR, with one record for every CDR3 protein. Of some 54,000 distinct CDR3 sequences in the sample, about 18% were seen once. Sequencing was performed on CD8+ T cells from cultured PBMCs, taken from culture after CMV antigen stimulation. The chain links TRBV7-9 to TRBJ2-1; possible D gene TRBD1, 5 bases. The receptor was derived from a human donor in good health (CMV status not recorded). Some clones in this sample may be carry-over from other donors' samples. CDR3 bases: TGTGCCAGCAGCTTTACAGGAACAAACAATGAGCAGTTCTTC. Protein product: CASSFTGTNNEQFF.